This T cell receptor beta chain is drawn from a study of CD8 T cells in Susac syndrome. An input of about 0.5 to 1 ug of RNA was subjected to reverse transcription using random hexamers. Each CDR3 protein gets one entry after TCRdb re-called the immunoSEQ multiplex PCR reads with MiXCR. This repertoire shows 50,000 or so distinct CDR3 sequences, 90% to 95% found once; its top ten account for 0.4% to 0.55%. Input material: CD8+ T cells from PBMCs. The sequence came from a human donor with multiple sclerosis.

CDR3 loop: CASNMGLENTEAFF. In DNA, the CDR3 is TGTGCCAGCAACATGGGACTGGAGAACACTGAAGCTTTCTTT. The chain is built from TRBV5-4 and TRBJ1-1; TRBD1 is a possible D gene (5 bases). CDR1 SGHNT and CDR2 YYREEE come from the germline V gene (reference sequence). V was cut by 6 bases and J by 1 base, with 13 bases left in between. The CDR3 spans 14 residues.